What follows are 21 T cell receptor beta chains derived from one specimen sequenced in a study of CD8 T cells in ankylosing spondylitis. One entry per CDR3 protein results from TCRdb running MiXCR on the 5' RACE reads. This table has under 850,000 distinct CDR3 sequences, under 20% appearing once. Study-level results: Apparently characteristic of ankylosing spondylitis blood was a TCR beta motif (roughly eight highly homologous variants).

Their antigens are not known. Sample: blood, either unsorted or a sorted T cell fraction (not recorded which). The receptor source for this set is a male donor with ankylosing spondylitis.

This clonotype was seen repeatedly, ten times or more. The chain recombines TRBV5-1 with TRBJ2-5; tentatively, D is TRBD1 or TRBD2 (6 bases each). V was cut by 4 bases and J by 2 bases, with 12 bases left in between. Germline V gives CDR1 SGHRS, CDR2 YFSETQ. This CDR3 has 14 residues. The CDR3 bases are TGCGCCAGCAGCCAGGGGACTTTTCAAGAGACCCAGTACTTC. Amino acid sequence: CASSQGTFQETQYF. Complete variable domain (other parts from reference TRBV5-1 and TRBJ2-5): KAGVTQTPRYLIKTRGQQVTLSCSPISGHRSVSWYQQTPGQGLQFLFEYFSETQRNKGNFPGRFSGRQFSNSRSEMNVSTLELGDSALYLCASSQGTFQETQYFGPGTRLLVL.

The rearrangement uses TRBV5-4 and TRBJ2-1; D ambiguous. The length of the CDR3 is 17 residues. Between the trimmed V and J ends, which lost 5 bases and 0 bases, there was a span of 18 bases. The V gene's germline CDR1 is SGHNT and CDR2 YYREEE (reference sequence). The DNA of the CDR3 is TGTGCCAGCAGTATCAAAACGGCCCCGAGCTCCTACAATGAGCAGTTCTTC. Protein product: CASSIKTAPSSYNEQFF. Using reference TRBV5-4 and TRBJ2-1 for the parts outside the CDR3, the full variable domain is ETGVTQSPTHLIKTRGQQVTLRCSSQSGHNTVSWYQQALGQGPQFIFQYYREEENGRGNFPPRFSGLQFPNYSSELNVNALELDDSALYLCASSIKTAPSSYNEQFFGPGTRLTVL.

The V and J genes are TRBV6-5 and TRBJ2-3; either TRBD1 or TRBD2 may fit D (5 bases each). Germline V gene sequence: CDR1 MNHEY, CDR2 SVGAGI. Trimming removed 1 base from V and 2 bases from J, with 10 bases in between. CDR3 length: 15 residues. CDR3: CASSYWDQLTDTQYF. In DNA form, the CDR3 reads TGTGCCAGCAGTTACTGGGACCAGCTCACAGATACGCAGTATTTT.

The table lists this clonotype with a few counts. Here the CDR3 DNA reads TGTGCCAGCAGCTCCGAGCGGGAGCCTGGAGCAGATACGCAGTATTTT. Translation gives CASSSEREPGADTQYF. The V and J genes are TRBV7-2 and TRBJ2-3; 8 nucleotides line up with TRBD2. There are 16 residues in the CDR3. The germline V gene has CDR1 SGHTA and CDR2 FQGNSA. Trimming removed 4 bases from V and 4 bases from J; junction bases left unmatched: 10.

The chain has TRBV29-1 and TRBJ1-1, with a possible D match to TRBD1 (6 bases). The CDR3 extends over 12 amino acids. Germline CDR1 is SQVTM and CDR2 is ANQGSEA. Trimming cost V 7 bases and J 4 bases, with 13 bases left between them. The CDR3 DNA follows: TGCAGCGCCGGACAGTTCCCCACTGAAGCTTTCTTT. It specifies CSAGQFPTEAFF.

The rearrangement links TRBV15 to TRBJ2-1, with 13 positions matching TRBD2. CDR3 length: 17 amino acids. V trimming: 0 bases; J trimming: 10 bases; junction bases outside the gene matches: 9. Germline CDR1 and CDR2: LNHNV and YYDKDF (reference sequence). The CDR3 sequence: CATSRERTSGRLIEQFF. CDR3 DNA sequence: TGTGCCACCAGCAGAGAGCGGACTAGCGGGAGACTGATCGAGCAGTTCTTC.

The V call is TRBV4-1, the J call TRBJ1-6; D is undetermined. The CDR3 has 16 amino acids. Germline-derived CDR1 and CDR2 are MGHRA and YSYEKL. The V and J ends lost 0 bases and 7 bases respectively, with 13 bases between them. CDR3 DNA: TGCGCCAGCAGCCAAGAGTCGTACAGCAGCAATTCACCCCTCCACTTT. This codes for CASSQESYSSNSPLHF.

CDR3 amino acids: CASRRDRGQPQHF. CDR3 sequence (DNA): TGTGCCAGCAGGCGGGACAGGGGTCAGCCCCAGCATTTT. The gene calls are TRBV27 and TRBJ1-5, with 10 bases fitting TRBD1. Germline V gene sequence: CDR1 MNHEY, CDR2 SMNVEV (reference sequence). Losses at the gene ends were 6 bases for V and 6 bases for J; bases not matched to a gene: 2. CDR3 length: 13 residues.

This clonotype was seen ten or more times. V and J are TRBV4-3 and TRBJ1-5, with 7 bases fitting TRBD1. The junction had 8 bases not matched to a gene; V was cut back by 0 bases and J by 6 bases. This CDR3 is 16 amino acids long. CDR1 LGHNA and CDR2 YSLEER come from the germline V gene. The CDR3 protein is CASSQDWEQGSQPQHF. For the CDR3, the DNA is TGCGCCAGCAGCCAAGATTGGGAACAGGGGAGTCAGCCCCAGCATTTT.

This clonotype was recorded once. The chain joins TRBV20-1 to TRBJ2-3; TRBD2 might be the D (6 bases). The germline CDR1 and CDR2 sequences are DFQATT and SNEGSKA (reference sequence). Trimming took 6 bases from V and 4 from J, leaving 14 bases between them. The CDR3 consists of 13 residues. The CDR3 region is CSARRGGADTQYF. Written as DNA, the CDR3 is TGCAGTGCCAGGCGGGGCGGAGCAGATACGCAGTATTTT.

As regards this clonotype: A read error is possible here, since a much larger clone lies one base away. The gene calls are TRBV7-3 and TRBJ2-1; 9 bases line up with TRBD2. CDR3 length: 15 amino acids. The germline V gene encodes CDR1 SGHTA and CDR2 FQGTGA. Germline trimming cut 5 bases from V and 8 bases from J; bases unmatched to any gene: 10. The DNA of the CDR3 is TGTGCCAGCAGCAAAAAGGTAGCGGGAGAGGATGAGCAGTTCTTC. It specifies CASSKKVAGEDEQFF.

The CDR3 loop reads CASSLEGRYTDTQYF. CDR3 DNA: TGTGCCAGCAGTTTAGAAGGCAGGTACACAGATACGCAGTATTTT. V gene TRBV27 combines with J gene TRBJ2-3, with D unresolved. The CDR3 loop spans 15 amino acids. V gave up 2 bases and J gave up 2 bases, with 11 bases separating them. From germline, CDR1 is MNHEY and CDR2 SMNVEV (reference sequence).

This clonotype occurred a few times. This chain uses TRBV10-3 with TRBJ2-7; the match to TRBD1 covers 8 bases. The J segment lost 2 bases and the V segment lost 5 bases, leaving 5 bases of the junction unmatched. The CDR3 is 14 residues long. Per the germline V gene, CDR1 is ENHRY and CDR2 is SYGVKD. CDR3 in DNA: TGTGCCATCAGTCCGGGACAGGCTACCTACGAGCAGTACTTC. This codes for CAISPGQATYEQYF.

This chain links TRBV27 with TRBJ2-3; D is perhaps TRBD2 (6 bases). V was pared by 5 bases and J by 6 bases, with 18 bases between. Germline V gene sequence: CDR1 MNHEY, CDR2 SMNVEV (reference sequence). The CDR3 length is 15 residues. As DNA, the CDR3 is TGTGCCAGCAGTCGGCGGAGGGGCCGGTGGGATACGCAGTATTTT. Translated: CASSRRRGRWDTQYF.

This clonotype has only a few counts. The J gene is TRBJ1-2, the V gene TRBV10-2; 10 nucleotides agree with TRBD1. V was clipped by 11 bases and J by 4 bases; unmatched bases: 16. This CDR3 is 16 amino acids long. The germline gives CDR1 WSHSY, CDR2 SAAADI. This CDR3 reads CAGSLRDRGYCYGYTF. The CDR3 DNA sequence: TGCGCCGGCTCCTTGCGGGACAGGGGATATTGCTATGGCTACACCTTC.

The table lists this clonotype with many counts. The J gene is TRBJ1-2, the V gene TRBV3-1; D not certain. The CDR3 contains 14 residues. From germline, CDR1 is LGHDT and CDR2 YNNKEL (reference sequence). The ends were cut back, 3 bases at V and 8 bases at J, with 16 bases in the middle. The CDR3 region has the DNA TGTGCCAGCAGCCACGGCAGGCAGACGATGGGCTACACCTTC. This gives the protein CASSHGRQTMGYTF.

The CDR3 here is CASSLSAEGYQPQHF. In DNA, the CDR3 is TGTGCCAGCAGCTTGTCGGCAGAGGGGTATCAGCCCCAGCATTTT. This chain links TRBV5-5 with TRBJ1-5; possibly TRBD1 for D (5 bases). Germline values: CDR1 SGHKS, CDR2 YYEKEE (reference sequence). Trimming took off 1 base at V and 5 bases at J, with 13 bases between the two ends. CDR3 length: 15 amino acids.

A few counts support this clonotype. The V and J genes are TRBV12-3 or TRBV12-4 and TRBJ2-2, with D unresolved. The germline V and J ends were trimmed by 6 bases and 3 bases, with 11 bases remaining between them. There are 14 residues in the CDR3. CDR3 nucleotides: TGTGCCAGCAGCTGGGTTGGGCACACCGGGGAGCTGTTTTTT. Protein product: CASSWVGHTGELFF.

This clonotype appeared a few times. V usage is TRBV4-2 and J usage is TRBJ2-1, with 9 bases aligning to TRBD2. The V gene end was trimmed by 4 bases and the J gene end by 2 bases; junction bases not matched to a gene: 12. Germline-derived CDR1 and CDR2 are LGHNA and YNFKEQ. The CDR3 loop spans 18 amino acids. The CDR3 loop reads CASSRSQASGVTYNEQFF. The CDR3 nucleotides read TGTGCCAGCAGCCGTTCCCAGGCTAGCGGGGTAACCTACAATGAGCAGTTCTTC.

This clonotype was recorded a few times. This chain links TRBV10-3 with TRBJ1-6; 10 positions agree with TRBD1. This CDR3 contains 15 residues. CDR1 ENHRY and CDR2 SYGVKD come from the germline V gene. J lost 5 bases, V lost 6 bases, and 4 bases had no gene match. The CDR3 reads CAIRSGTGDNSPLHF. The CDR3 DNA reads TGTGCCATCAGGTCCGGGACAGGGGATAATTCACCCCTCCACTTT.

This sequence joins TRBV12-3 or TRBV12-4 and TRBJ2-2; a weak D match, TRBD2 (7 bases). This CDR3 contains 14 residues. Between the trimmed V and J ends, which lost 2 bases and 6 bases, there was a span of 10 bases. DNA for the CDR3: TGTGCCAGCAGTTTAAAAGGGGGGGCCGGGGAGCTGTTTTTT. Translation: CASSLKGGAGELFF.